The 32 T cell receptor beta chains reported below all come from one sample, sequenced in a study of OX40 agonist ivuxolimab in advanced cancers. Assay: immunoSEQ multiplex PCR; the TCRdb copy retains only in-frame clones and omits some. The sample records about 68,000 clones, under 90% being singletons. The starting material was CD4+ or CD8+ T cells sorted from blood, obtained in a trial of the OX40 agonist ivuxolimab. All receptors come from an adult with an advanced solid tumor such as melanoma, head and neck, liver or kidney cancer.

This clone was seen only a few times. The chain recombines TRBV10-3 with TRBJ2-5; D might be TRBD2 (6 bases). This CDR3 has 15 amino acids. V was shortened by 6 bases and J by 2 bases, with 16 bases between the two germline ends. Germline lookup yields CDR1 ENHRY and CDR2 SYGVKD. The CDR3 region is CAISPTSSAQETQYF. The CDR3 DNA reads TGTGCCATCAGCCCCACCTCTAGCGCACAAGAGACCCAGTACTTC.

The J gene is TRBJ1-2, the V gene TRBV28; 12 bases are a match to TRBD1. The V segment lost 5 bases and the J segment 7 bases; nucleotides outside the gene matches: 11. Germline V gives CDR1 MDHEN, CDR2 SYDVKM. The CDR3 spans 16 residues. CDR3 amino acids: CASSPGQGAQSGGYTF. The CDR3 region has the DNA TGTGCCAGCAGTCCGGGACAGGGGGCGCAGAGTGGTGGCTACACCTTC.

This clone was seen a handful of times. The chain carries TRBV19 and TRBJ1-6; D gene uncertain. The CDR3 loop spans 13 amino acids. Germline V gives CDR1 LNHDA, CDR2 SQIVND (reference sequence). V lost 4 bases, J lost 6 bases, and 7 bases lay in between. The CDR3 protein is CASSRGGNSPLHF. The CDR3, as DNA: TGTGCCAGTAGTAGGGGAGGTAATTCACCCCTCCACTTT.

Of note for this clone: An end of the junction differs from the germline gene, which may be a read error. This sequence joins TRBV5-1 and TRBJ1-2, with D tentatively TRBD1 (6 bases). This CDR3 spans 16 amino acids. The germline V gene encodes CDR1 SGHRS and CDR2 YFSETQ. In DNA form, the CDR3 reads TGCGCCAGCAGCCCGGTGGGGGGGCCAGATTCCATGGCTACACCCTTC. Translating it yields CASSPVGGPDSMATPF.

The CDR3 reads CASSVSGGADTQYF. In nucleotides, the CDR3 is TGTGCCAGCAGCGTTAGCGGGGGGGCCGATACGCAGTATTTT. The gene calls are TRBV7-9 and TRBJ2-3, with 11 bases lining up with TRBD2. The CDR3 runs to 14 residues. Trimming at V came to 5 bases and at J to 6 bases, leaving 4 bases not matched to a gene. Germline V gives CDR1 SEHNR, CDR2 FQNEAQ (reference sequence).

The chain uses TRBV11-1 and TRBJ1-1; no reliable D call. Trimming shortened V by 3 bases and J by 2 bases, and 16 bases separated the two germline ends. Germline V lookup: CDR1 SGHAT, CDR2 FQDESV (reference sequence). The CDR3 has 16 amino acids. The CDR3: CASSFFSQGLNTEAFF. CDR3 coding DNA: TGTGCCAGCAGCTTTTTTTCCCAAGGGCTTAACACTGAAGCTTTCTTT. Full variable domain (outside the CDR3, taken from reference TRBV11-1 and TRBJ1-1): EAEVAQSPRYKITEKSQAVAFWCDPISGHATLYWYRQILGQGPELLVQFQDESVVDDSQLPKDRFSAERLKGVDSTLKIQPAELGDSAMYLCASSFFSQGLNTEAFFGQGTRLTVV.

The chain recombines TRBV25-1 with TRBJ1-1; TRBD1 aligns across 8 bases. V shed 7 bases, J shed 8 bases, and the junction held 9 bases outside the gene matches. CDR1 MGHDK and CDR2 SYGVNS come from the germline V gene. The CDR3 is 13 amino acids. The CDR3 here is CASIGQGAAEAFF. CDR3 DNA sequence: TGTGCCAGCATAGGGCAGGGGGCGGCCGAAGCTTTCTTT.

This chain connects TRBV6-5 to TRBJ1-2, with D uncertain. This CDR3 region has 12 residues. V was trimmed by 5 bases and J by 3 bases, leaving 7 bases between them. Per the germline V gene, CDR1 is MNHEY and CDR2 is SVGAGI. CDR3 amino acids: CASSRTDYGYTF. The DNA for the CDR3 is TGTGCCAGCAGTCGGACTGACTATGGCTACACCTTC.

This rearrangement joins TRBV13 to TRBJ1-1; 7 bases align to TRBD1. CDR3 size: 12 residues. With 3 bases clipped from V and 6 bases from J, the junction kept 1 base outside the gene matches. From germline, CDR1 is PRHDT and CDR2 FYEKMQ (reference sequence). CDR3 coding DNA: TGTGCCAGCAGCTTGCAGGGGGCTGAAGCTTTCTTT. Its translation is CASSLQGAEAFF. Using reference TRBV13 and TRBJ1-1 for the parts outside the CDR3, the full variable domain is AAGVIQSPRHLIKEKRETATLKCYPIPRHDTVYWYQQGPGQDPQFLISFYEKMQSDKGSIPDRFSAQQFSDYHSELNMSSLELGDSALYFCASSLQGAEAFFGQGTRLTVV.

The V and J genes are TRBV28 and TRBJ1-1, with D possibly being TRBD1 (6 bases). V gave up 5 bases and J gave up 1 base, with 14 bases separating them. The CDR3 spans 15 residues. Germline V gives CDR1 MDHEN, CDR2 SYDVKM. DNA of the CDR3: TGTGCCAGCAGTCCCTGGACAGCACGGAACACTGAAGCTTTCTTT. It translates to CASSPWTARNTEAFF.

The genes are TRBV19 and TRBJ1-2, with 9 nucleotides matching TRBD1. The trim removed 5 bases at V and 0 bases at J, leaving 10 bases unmatched. Germline CDR1 and CDR2: LNHDA and SQIVND (reference sequence). The CDR3 consists of 17 residues. This CDR3 is CASSPRTGALSNYGYTF. The DNA of the CDR3 is TGTGCCAGTAGTCCCCGGACAGGGGCGCTATCTAACTATGGCTACACCTTC. The full variable domain, in which reference TRBV19 and TRBJ1-2 provide the parts outside the CDR3, is DGGITQSPKYLFRKEGQNVTLSCEQNLNHDAMYWYRQDPGQGLRLIYYSQIVNDFQKGDIAEGYSVSREKKESFPLTVTSAQKNPTAFYLCASSPRTGALSNYGYTFGSGTRLTVV.

The genes are TRBV7-2 and TRBJ2-1; TRBD1 is a possible D gene (5 bases). The CDR3 contains 13 residues. The V end was cut by 5 bases, the J end by 7 bases, with 12 bases between. Looked up from germline, CDR1 is SGHTA and CDR2 is FQGNSA. CDR3 residues: CASSPPRDNEQFF. DNA of the CDR3: TGTGCCAGCAGCCCCCCCAGGGATAATGAGCAGTTCTTC.

V is TRBV6-5 and J is TRBJ2-7; D remains unclear. The germline gives CDR1 MNHEY, CDR2 SVGAGI. The CDR3 covers 14 residues. V was trimmed by 0 bases and J by 2 bases, leaving 8 bases between them. Here the CDR3 DNA reads TGTGCCAGCAGTTACTCAAAACGGGCCTACGAGCAGTACTTC. Its protein product is CASSYSKRAYEQYF.

The chain is built from TRBV4-3 and TRBJ2-1; D is unclear. The germline gives CDR1 LGHNA, CDR2 YSLEER. The CDR3 covers 17 residues. Trimming removed 0 bases at V and 3 bases at J, with 15 bases between. CDR3 bases: TGCGCCAGCAGCCAAGAAGTGTCAACTAATCGCTACAATGAGCAGTTCTTC. Amino acids: CASSQEVSTNRYNEQFF.

The rearrangement joins TRBV10-3 to TRBJ2-7, with D perhaps TRBD1 (6 bases). V shed 6 bases and J shed 4 bases, with 13 bases lying between them. The CDR3 covers 13 residues. Germline V gene lookup returns CDR1 ENHRY and CDR2 SYGVKD. The CDR3 here is CAISPDRQYEQYF. The CDR3 DNA is TGTGCCATCAGCCCGGACAGACAGTACGAGCAGTACTTC.

The rearrangement links TRBV7-9 to TRBJ1-1, with 7 bases that match TRBD1. This CDR3 spans 15 amino acids. The trim removed 6 bases at V and 1 base at J, leaving 8 bases unmatched. Germline loops: CDR1 SEHNR, CDR2 FQNEAQ (reference sequence). The CDR3 reads CASRYGTVKNTEAFF. The CDR3 region has the DNA TGTGCCAGCAGGTATGGGACAGTCAAGAACACTGAAGCTTTCTTT.

The chain employs TRBV7-7 and TRBJ2-7, with 7 positions matching TRBD2. With 5 bases clipped from V and 3 bases from J, the junction kept 7 bases outside the gene matches. This CDR3 is 14 amino acids long. Germline CDR1 reads SSHAT; CDR2 reads FNYEAQ (reference sequence). The CDR3 DNA is TGTGCCAGCAGCCCTGGACTAGGAAACTACGAGCAGTACTTC. It translates to CASSPGLGNYEQYF. Based on the CDR3 plus reference TRBV7-7 and TRBJ2-7, the full variable domain is GAGVSQSPRYKVTKRGQDVTLRCDPISSHATLYWYQQALGQGPEFLTYFNYEAQPDKSGLPSDRFSAERPEGSISTLTIQRTEQRDSAMYRCASSPGLGNYEQYFGPGTRLTVT.

The chain recombines TRBV19 with TRBJ2-5; TRBD2 might be the D (5 bases). The V end was cut by 6 bases, the J end by 2 bases, with 10 bases between. Germline CDR1 is LNHDA and CDR2 is SQIVND (reference sequence). The CDR3 runs to 13 residues. The CDR3 DNA follows: TGTGCCAGTAGCTCGGGGAGTCAAGAGACCCAGTACTTC. Translated, it gives CASSSGSQETQYF.

The genes are TRBV7-6 and TRBJ1-3; D gene unclear. Germline V gene sequence: CDR1 SGHVS, CDR2 FNYEAQ. V lost 1 base and J 3 bases, leaving 4 bases between the germline ends. The CDR3 covers 13 residues. This CDR3 reads CASSLDRGNTIYF. CDR3 coding DNA: TGTGCCAGCAGCTTAGATCGTGGAAACACCATATATTTT.

This rearrangement joins TRBV19 to TRBJ1-1, with TRBD1 matching 11 bases. Germline V CDR1 and CDR2: LNHDA, SQIVND (reference sequence). This CDR3 spans 14 amino acids. Trimming removed 6 bases from V and 10 bases from J; junction bases left unmatched: 10. The CDR3 here is CASSQGQGVAGAFF. Here the CDR3 DNA reads TGTGCCAGTAGCCAGGGACAGGGGGTAGCAGGAGCTTTCTTT. Full variable domain (remainder filled in from reference TRBV19 and TRBJ1-1): DGGITQSPKYLFRKEGQNVTLSCEQNLNHDAMYWYRQDPGQGLRLIYYSQIVNDFQKGDIAEGYSVSREKKESFPLTVTSAQKNPTAFYLCASSQGQGVAGAFFGQGTRLTVV.

This chain joins TRBV4-3 and TRBJ2-1; the D is unclear. The V gene lost 1 base and the J gene lost 5 bases, with 15 bases spanning the gap. The CDR3 is 16 amino acids. Germline values: CDR1 LGHNA, CDR2 YSLEER. The CDR3 DNA sequence: TGCGCCAGCAGCCAAGGACTCAATTACCCAAACAATGAGCAGTTCTTC. Protein sequence: CASSQGLNYPNNEQFF.

The genes are TRBV18 and TRBJ2-3; the match to TRBD1 covers 7 bases. The CDR3 has 15 amino acids. Germline V CDR1 and CDR2: KGHSH, LQKENI. V dropped 2 bases and J dropped 1; count of bases not matched to a gene: 3. In nucleotides, the CDR3 is TGTGCCAGCTCACCAGACAGGGTCGGCACAGATACGCAGTATTTT. This sequence encodes CASSPDRVGTDTQYF.

This sequence joins TRBV7-2 and TRBJ1-1, with D unclear. Trimming pared 4 bases from V and 1 base from J, leaving 1 base between. Germline V gene sequence: CDR1 SGHTA, CDR2 FQGNSA. The CDR3 is 11 amino acids. The CDR3 nucleotides read TGTGCCAGCAGCTGGAACACTGAAGCTTTCTTT. Translated, it gives CASSWNTEAFF.

This clone was recorded only once. V and J are TRBV6-1 and TRBJ1-2; a weak D match, TRBD1 (6 bases). This CDR3 is built from 13 residues. Trimming cost V 2 bases and J 4 bases, with 8 bases left between them. CDR1 is MNHNS and CDR2 is SASEGT in the germline V gene. CDR3 loop: CASSETGFYGYTF. CDR3 DNA sequence: TGTGCCAGCAGTGAAACAGGGTTCTATGGCTACACCTTC.

V is TRBV11-2 and J is TRBJ2-3; D not certain. Per the germline V gene, CDR1 is SGHAT and CDR2 is FQNNGV. V was cut by 3 bases and J by 1 base, with 8 bases left in between. The CDR3 extends over 14 amino acids. The DNA of the CDR3 is TGTGCCAGCAGCTTTCGGGTTGGCACAGATACGCAGTATTTT. As protein: CASSFRVGTDTQYF. Full variable domain (outside the CDR3, taken from reference TRBV11-2 and TRBJ2-3): EAGVAQSPRYKIIEKRQSVAFWCNPISGHATLYWYQQILGQGPKLLIQFQNNGVVDDSQLPKDRFSAERLKGVDSTLKIQPAKLEDSAVYLCASSFRVGTDTQYFGPGTRLTVL.

The CDR3 is CASSSTGSGYTF. The DNA for the CDR3 is TGCGCCAGCAGCTCTACAGGGAGTGGCTACACCTTC. This chain connects TRBV5-1 to TRBJ1-2; D might be TRBD1 (6 bases). The CDR3 length is 12 residues. Germline loops: CDR1 SGHRS, CDR2 YFSETQ. V was trimmed by 3 bases and J by 7 bases, leaving 10 bases between them.

The CDR3 loop reads CASSDRLSTDTQYF. The CDR3 DNA sequence: TGTGCCAGCAGTGACAGGCTTAGCACAGATACGCAGTATTTT. V and J are TRBV2 and TRBJ2-3; no definite D call. The CDR3 has 14 amino acids. CDR1 and CDR2 (germline): SNHLY, FYNNEI. Trimming removed 3 bases at V and 0 bases at J, with 7 bases between.

J is TRBJ2-1 and V is TRBV11-3; 10 bases agree with TRBD1. Germline assignment: CDR1 SGHNT and CDR2 YENEEA. This CDR3 contains 15 residues. With 1 base clipped from V and 5 bases from J, the junction kept 2 bases outside the gene matches. CDR3 sequence: CASSLGQGAHNEQFF. DNA for the CDR3: TGTGCCAGCAGCTTAGGACAGGGGGCCCACAATGAGCAGTTCTTC.

This rearrangement joins TRBV7-9 to TRBJ2-7; possible D gene TRBD1, 6 bases. Per the germline V gene, CDR1 is SEHNR and CDR2 is FQNEAQ (reference sequence). CDR3 length: 15 amino acids. Trimming removed 5 bases from V and 0 bases from J, with 14 bases in between. The CDR3 sequence is CASSPRGLISYEQYF. CDR3 sequence (DNA): TGTGCCAGCAGCCCCAGGGGCCTTATCTCCTACGAGCAGTACTTC.

This chain uses TRBV10-2 with TRBJ1-1; D perhaps matches TRBD1 (6 bases). The CDR3 is made up of 14 amino acids. Trimming took 3 bases from V and 3 from J, leaving 11 bases between them. Germline V lookup: CDR1 WSHSY, CDR2 SAAADI. The DNA of the CDR3 is TGCGCCAGCAGTGAAGGGGGTTTGGACACTGAAGCTTTCTTT. Its translation is CASSEGGLDTEAFF.

The V gene is TRBV6-5, the J gene TRBJ1-2; 7 bases line up with TRBD1. V shed 5 bases and J 0 bases; nucleotides not matched to a gene: 6. The CDR3 sequence is 15 residues long. Looked up from germline, CDR1 is MNHEY and CDR2 is SVGAGI. The CDR3 spells CASSNWDSSNYGYTF. In DNA form, the CDR3 reads TGTGCCAGCAGTAATTGGGACAGCTCTAACTATGGCTACACCTTC.

The chain combines TRBV11-2 with TRBJ1-3; TRBD1 might be the D (5 bases). V was shortened by 5 bases and J by 0 bases, with 11 bases between the two germline ends. The CDR3 covers 15 residues. Germline CDR1 SGHAT, CDR2 FQNNGV. CDR3 protein: CASSRDGFSGNTIYF. In DNA form, the CDR3 reads TGTGCCAGCAGCCGGGACGGCTTCTCTGGAAACACCATATATTTT.